This TCR beta chain was sequenced for a study of blood T cell repertoires in COVID-19. Using immunoSEQ multiplex PCR, the repertoire was profiled, and TCRdb retains in-frame clones only, with some absent. The sample lists 270,000 or so clones, around 81% occurring once. The germline V gene encodes CDR1 MNHEY and CDR2 SMNVEV (reference sequence). CDR3 length equals 15 residues. Trimming removed 4 bases from V and 1 base from J; junction bases left unmatched: 4. Sample: PBMCs or T cells enriched from blood (not recorded which). This TCR derives from a man aged 45-65 years who had recovered from COVID-19. This chain connects TRBV27 to TRBJ1-5, with 7 positions matching TRBD1. The CDR3 spells CASSSDRASNQPQHF. CDR3 nucleotide sequence: TGTGCCAGCAGTTCCGACAGGGCCAGCAATCAGCCCCAGCATTTT.